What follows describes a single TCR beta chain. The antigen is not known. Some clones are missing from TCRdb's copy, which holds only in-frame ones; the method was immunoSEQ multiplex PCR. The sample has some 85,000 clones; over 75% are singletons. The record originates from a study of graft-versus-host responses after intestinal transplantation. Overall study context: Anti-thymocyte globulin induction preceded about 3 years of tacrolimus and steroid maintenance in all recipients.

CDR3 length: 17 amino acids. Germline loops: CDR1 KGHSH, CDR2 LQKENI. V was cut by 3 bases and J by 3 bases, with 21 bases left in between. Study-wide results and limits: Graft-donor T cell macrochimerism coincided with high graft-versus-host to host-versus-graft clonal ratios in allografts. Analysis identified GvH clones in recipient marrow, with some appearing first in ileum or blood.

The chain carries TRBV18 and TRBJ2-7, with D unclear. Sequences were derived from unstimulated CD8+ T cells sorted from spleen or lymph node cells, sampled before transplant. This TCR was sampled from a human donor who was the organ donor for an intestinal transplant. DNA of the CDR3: TGTGCCAGCTCACCGACTTTCAGGCGTCAGGAAATCTACGAGCAGTACTTC. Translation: CASSPTFRRQEIYEQYF.